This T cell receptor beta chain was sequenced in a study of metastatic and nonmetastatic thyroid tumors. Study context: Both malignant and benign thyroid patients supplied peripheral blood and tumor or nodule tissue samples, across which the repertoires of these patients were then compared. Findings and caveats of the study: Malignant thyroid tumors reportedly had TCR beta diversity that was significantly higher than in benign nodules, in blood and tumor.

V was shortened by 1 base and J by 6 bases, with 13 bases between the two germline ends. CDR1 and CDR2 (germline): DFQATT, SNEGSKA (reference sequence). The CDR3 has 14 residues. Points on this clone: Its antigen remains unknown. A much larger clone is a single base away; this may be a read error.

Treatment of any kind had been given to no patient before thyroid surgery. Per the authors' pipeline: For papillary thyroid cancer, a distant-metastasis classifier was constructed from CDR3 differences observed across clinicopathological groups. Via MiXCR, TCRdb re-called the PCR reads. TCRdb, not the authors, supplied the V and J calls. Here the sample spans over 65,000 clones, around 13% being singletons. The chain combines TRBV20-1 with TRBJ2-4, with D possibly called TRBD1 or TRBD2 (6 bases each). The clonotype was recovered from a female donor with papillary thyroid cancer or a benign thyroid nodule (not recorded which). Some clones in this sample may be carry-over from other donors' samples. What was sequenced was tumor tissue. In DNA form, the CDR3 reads TGCAGTGCTAGAGGAAAGGGGGGCTTAAACATTCAGTACTTC. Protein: CSARGKGGLNIQYF.